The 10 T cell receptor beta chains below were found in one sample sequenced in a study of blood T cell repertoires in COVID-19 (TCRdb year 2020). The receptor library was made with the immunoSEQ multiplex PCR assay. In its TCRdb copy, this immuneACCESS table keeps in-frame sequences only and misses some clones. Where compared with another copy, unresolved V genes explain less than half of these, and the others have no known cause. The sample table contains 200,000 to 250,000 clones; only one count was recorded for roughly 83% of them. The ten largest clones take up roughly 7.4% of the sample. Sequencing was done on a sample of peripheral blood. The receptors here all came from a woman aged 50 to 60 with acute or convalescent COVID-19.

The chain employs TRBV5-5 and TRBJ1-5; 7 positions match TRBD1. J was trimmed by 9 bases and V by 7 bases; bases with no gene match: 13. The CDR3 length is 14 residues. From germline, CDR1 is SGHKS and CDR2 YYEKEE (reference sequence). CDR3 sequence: CASGDRVQGGPQHF. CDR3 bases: TGTGCCAGCGGGGACCGGGTCCAGGGGGGGCCCCAGCATTTT.

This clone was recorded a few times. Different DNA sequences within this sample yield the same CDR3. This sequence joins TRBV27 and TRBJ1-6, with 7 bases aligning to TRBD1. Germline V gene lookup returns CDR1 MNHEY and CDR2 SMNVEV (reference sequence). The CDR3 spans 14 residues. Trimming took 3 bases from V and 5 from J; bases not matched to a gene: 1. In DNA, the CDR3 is TGTGCCAGCAGTTTCAGGGGGAATAATTCACCCCTCCACTTT. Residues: CASSFRGNNSPLHF.

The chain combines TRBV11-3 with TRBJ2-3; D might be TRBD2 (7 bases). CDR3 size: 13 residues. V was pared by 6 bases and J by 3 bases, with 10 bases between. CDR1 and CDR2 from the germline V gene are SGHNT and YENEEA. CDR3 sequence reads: CASRRGGTDTQYF. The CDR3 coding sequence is TGTGCCAGCAGGAGGGGGGGAACAGATACGCAGTATTTT.

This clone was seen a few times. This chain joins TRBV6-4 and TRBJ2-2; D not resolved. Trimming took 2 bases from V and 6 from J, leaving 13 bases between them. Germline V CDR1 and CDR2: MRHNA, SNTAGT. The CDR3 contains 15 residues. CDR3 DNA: TGTGCCAGCAGTGACGCTAGTAACCCCGCCGGGGAGCTGTTTTTT. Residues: CASSDASNPAGELFF.

The DNA of the CDR3 is TGTGCCAGCAGCCCTTTTGCGGGGGGCCAAGAGACCCAGTACTTC. Amino acids: CASSPFAGGQETQYF. The chain combines TRBV7-6 with TRBJ2-5; 8 positions match TRBD2. V shed 5 bases, J shed 1 base, and the junction held 6 bases outside the gene matches. The CDR3 is 15 residues long. CDR1 is SGHVS and CDR2 is FNYEAQ in the germline V gene.

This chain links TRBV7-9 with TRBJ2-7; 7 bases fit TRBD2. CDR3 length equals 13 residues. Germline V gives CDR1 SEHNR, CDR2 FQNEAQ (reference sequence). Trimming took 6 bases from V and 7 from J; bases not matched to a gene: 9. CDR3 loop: CASSSGTTREQYF. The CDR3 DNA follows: TGTGCCAGCAGTTCCGGGACTACGAGAGAGCAGTACTTC.

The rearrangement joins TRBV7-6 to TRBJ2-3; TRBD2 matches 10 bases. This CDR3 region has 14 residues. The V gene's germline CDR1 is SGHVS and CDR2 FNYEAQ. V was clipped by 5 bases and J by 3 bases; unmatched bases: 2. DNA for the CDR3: TGTGCCAGCAGCGGAGCGGGGGGGACAGATACGCAGTATTTT. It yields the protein CASSGAGGTDTQYF.

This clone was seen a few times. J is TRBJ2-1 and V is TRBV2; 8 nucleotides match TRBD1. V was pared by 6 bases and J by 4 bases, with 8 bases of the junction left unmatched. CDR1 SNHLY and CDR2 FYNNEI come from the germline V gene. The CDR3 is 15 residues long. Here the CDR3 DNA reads TGTGCCAGCAGCACCCGGGACAGGAGTTACAATGAGCAGTTCTTC. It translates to CASSTRDRSYNEQFF.

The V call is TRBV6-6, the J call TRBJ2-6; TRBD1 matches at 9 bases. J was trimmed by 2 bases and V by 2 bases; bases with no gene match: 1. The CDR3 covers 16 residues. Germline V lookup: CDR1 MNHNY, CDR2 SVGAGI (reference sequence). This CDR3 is CASSYRQGAGANVLTF. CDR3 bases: TGTGCCAGCAGTTACCGACAGGGGGCTGGGGCCAACGTCCTGACTTTC.

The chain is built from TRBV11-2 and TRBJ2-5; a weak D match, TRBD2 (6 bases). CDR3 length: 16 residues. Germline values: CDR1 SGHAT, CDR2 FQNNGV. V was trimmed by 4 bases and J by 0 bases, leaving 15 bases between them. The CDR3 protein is CASSSGRGGHQETQYF. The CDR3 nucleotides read TGTGCCAGCAGCTCCGGGAGAGGAGGACACCAAGAGACCCAGTACTTC.